The clone carrying this T cell receptor (beta chain) has more than one count but fewer than ten. The antigen is not known. The second PCR ran about 6 to 11 cycles with a sample-barcoded 5' primer and J-beta primers. Each cDNA molecule carried a tag from a template-switch adaptor that contained 12 random nucleotides. TCRdb ran MiXCR on the 5' RACE reads and lists one entry per CDR3 protein. The sample lists about 400,000 distinct CDR3 sequences, approximately 51% seen once, with 50% to 65% in the top ten. This record belongs to a study of blood T cells in healthy people across ages. Study-wide results and limits: TCR beta diversity was tightly associated with the proportion of naive T cells.

Donors were healthy Caucasian individuals from Russia aged roughly 6 to 90. Trimming left V 8 bases short and J 3 bases short, with 20 bases between. The CDR3 runs 14 residues. Germline values: CDR1 DFQATT, CDR2 SNEGSKA (reference sequence). This sequence was found in a man in his 60s in good health. Source material: blood. The chain joins TRBV20-1 to TRBJ2-7, with TRBD1 as a possible D gene (6 bases). This chain's CDR3 is CSSKLAGAFYEQYF. The CDR3 DNA follows: TGCAGTTCTAAGTTGGCAGGGGCCTTCTACGAGCAGTACTTC.